The T cell receptor (beta chain) described here comes from a study of human T cells and chemical hapten exposure. Time point here: patch test 1, 2 weeks after DPC sensitization. Described treatment: therapeutic diphenylcyclopropenone sensitization with weekly scalp DPC. This clonotype was observed a few times. The target antigen is unknown. TCRdb itself ran the RACE reads through MiXCR, one entry per CDR3 protein. The sample carries some 200,000 distinct CDR3 sequences, more than 20% recorded once. Notes on the study in general: The study found expanded TCRs formed significantly more large CDR3 similarity clusters than controls.

The sequencing used whole blood, collected in connection with sensitization to the hapten diphenylcyclopropenone (DPC). This clonotype originated in a woman aged 45-65 years with alopecia areata. Some clones in this sample may be carry-over from other donors' samples.

Here the CDR3 DNA reads TGCGCCAGCAGCGCCCTAGCGGGCATCTACGAGCAGTACTTC. It translates to CASSALAGIYEQYF. The V and J genes are TRBV10-2 and TRBJ2-7; TRBD2 aligns across 8 bases. The CDR3 totals 14 residues. J gave up 3 bases and V 6 bases, and 7 bases lay outside the gene matches. Germline values: CDR1 WSHSY, CDR2 SAAADI.